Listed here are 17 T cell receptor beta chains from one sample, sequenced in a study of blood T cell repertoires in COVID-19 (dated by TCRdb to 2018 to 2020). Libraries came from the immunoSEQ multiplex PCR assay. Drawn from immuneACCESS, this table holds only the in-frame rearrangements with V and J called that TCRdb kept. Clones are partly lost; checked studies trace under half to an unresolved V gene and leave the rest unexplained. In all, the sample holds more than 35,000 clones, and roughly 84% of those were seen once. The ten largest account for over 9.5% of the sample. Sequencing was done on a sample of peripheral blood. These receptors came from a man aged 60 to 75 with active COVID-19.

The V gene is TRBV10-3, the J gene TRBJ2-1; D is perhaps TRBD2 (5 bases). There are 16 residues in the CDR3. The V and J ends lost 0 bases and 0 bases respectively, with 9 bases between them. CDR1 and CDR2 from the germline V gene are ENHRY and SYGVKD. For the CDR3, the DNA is TGTGCCATCAGTGAGTCGAGCGGATCCTCCTACAATGAGCAGTTCTTC. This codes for CAISESSGSSYNEQFF.

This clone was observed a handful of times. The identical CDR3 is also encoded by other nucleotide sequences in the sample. CDR3 region: CASSQTSGASTDTQYF. In nucleotides, the CDR3 is TGTGCCAGCAGCCAGACTAGCGGAGCTAGCACAGATACGCAGTATTTT. The chain joins TRBV5-4 to TRBJ2-3; 9 nucleotides align to TRBD2. The CDR3 has 16 residues. Per germline, CDR1 SGHNT and CDR2 YYREEE (reference sequence). V shed 4 bases and J 0 bases; nucleotides not matched to a gene: 6.

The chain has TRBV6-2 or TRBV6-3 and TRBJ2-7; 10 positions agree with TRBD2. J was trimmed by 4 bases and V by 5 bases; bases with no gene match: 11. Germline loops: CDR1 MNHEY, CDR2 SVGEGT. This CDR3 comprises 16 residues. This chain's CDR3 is CASSPRLAGVFYEQYF. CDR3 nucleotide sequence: TGTGCCAGCAGTCCCCGACTAGCGGGTGTCTTTTACGAGCAGTACTTC.

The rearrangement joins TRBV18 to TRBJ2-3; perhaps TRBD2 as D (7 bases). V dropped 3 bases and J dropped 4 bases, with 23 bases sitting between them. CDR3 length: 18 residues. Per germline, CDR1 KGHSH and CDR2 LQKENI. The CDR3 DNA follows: TGTGCCAGCTCACCCCCCGCTGGCTTCTGGGGGGGCGCAGATACGCAGTATTTT. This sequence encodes CASSPPAGFWGGADTQYF.

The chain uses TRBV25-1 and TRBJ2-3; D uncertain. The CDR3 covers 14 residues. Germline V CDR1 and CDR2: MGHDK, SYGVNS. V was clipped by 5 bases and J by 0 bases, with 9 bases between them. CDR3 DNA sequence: TGTGCCAGCAGTTTTAGCAGAAGCACAGATACGCAGTATTTT. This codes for CASSFSRSTDTQYF.

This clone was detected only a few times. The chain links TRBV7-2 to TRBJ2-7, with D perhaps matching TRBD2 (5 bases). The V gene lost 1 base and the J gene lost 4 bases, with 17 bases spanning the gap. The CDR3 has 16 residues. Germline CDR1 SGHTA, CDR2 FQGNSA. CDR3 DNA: TGTGCCAGCAGCTTAGATGCTAGCAATATGGGGTACGAGCAGTACTTC. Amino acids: CASSLDASNMGYEQYF.

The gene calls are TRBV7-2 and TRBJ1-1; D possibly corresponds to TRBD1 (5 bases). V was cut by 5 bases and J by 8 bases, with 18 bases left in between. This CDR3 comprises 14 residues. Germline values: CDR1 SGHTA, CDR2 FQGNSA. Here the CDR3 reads CASSLRGHEGEAFF. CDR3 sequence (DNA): TGTGCCAGCAGCCTACGTGGACACGAAGGAGAAGCTTTCTTT.

CDR3 amino acids: CASSLRLAGNYNEQFF. CDR3 bases: TGTGCCAGCAGCTTAAGACTAGCGGGCAACTACAATGAGCAGTTCTTC. The J gene is TRBJ2-1, the V gene TRBV7-3; 10 nucleotides line up with TRBD2. Unmatched junction bases numbered 3, after V lost 1 base and J lost 3 bases. Germline lookup yields CDR1 SGHTA and CDR2 FQGTGA. This CDR3 has 16 residues.

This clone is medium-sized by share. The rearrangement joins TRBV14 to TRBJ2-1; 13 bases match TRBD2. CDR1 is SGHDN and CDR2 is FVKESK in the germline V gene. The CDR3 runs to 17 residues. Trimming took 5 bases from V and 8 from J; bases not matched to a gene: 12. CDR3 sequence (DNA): TGTGCCAGCAGCATTACCAGACTAGCGGGAGGAAAATATGAGCAGTTCTTC. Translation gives CASSITRLAGGKYEQFF.

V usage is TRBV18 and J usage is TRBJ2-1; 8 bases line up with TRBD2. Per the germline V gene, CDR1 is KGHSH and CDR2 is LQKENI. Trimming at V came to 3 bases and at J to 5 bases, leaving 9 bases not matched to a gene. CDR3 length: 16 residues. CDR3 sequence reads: CASSPPNGRADNEQFF. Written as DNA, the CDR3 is TGTGCCAGCTCACCTCCCAACGGGAGGGCCGACAATGAGCAGTTCTTC.

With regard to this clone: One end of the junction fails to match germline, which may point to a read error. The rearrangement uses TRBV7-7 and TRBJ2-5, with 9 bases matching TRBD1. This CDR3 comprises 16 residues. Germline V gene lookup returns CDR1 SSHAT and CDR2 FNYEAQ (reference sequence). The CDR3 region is CASSPGQGGAGETQYF. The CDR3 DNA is TGTGCTAGCAGCCCGGGACAGGGCGGGGCAGGAGAGACCCAGTACTTC.

The CDR3 protein is CASSPPSSGSNEQFF. The CDR3 nucleotides are TGTGCCAGCTCACCACCGTCTAGCGGGAGTAATGAGCAGTTCTTC. The chain is built from TRBV18 and TRBJ2-1; TRBD2 aligns across 10 bases. Germline V gene sequence: CDR1 KGHSH, CDR2 LQKENI. The CDR3 has 15 residues. The J segment lost 7 bases and the V segment lost 0 bases, leaving 3 bases of the junction unmatched.

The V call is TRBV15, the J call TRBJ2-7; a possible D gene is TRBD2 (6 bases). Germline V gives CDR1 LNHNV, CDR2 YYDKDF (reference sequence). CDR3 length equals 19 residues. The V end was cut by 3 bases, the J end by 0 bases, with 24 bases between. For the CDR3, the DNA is TGTGCCACCAGCAGTGGACCGGGACGGAGGCCCGGGAGCTCCTACGAGCAGTACTTC. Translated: CATSSGPGRRPGSSYEQYF.

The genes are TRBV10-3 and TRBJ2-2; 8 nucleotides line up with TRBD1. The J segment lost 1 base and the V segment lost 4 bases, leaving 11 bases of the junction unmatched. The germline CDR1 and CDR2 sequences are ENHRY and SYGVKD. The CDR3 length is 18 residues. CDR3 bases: TGTGCCATCAGTGCCCCTTCCACCGGGACAGGGAACACCGGGGAGCTGTTTTTT. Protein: CAISAPSTGTGNTGELFF.

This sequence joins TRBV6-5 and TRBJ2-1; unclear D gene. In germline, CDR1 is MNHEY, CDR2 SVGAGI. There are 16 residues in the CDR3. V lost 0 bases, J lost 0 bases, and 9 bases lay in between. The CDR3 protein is CASSYSVTSSYNEQFF. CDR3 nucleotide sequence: TGTGCCAGCAGTTACTCGGTCACAAGCTCCTACAATGAGCAGTTCTTC.

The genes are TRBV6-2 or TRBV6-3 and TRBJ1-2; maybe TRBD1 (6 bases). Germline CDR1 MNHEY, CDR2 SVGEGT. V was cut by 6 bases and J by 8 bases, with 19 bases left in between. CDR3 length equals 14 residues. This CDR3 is CASSGSTGPRGYTF. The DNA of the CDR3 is TGTGCCAGCAGCGGAAGCACAGGGCCCCGCGGCTACACCTTC.

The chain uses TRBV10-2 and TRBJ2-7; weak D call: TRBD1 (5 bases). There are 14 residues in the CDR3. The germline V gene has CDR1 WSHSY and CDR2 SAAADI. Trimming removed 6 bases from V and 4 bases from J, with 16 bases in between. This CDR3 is CASSDQGDLYEQYF. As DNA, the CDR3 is TGCGCCAGCAGCGATCAAGGGGATCTGTACGAGCAGTACTTC.